The present T cell receptor (beta chain) was sequenced within a study of T cells in women clearing cervical HPV infection. Study background: Controls' single incident HPV16 infection cleared within 12 months without precancer.

This CDR3 has 14 residues. Germline assignment: CDR1 SGHTA and CDR2 FQGTGA. General study findings and limits: TRBV6-7 relative abundance averaged roughly 0.099% in cases and 0.15% to 0.2% in controls. Each sample's T-cell count was unknown, possibly confounding richness.

Assay: immunoSEQ multiplex PCR; the TCRdb copy retains only in-frame clones and omits some. Its table records 23,000 or so clones. In regard to this clone: Antigen unknown. Mismatch with germline at one junction end may stem from a read error. The sequence runs out 3 residues before the end of the CDR3; the remainder is reconstructed from the germline J gene.

All donors had a single incident cervical HPV16 infection, not prevalent. The TCR sequence derives from a woman aged 18 to 75 with a cervical HPV16 infection that either progressed to CIN3+ or cleared (not recorded which). The sequencing sample was made of blood buffy coat. The V call is TRBV7-3, the J call TRBJ2-3; D possibly corresponds to TRBD1 (6 bases). This CDR3 is CASSSGASPETQYF. Incomplete CDR3 DNA: TGTGCCAGCAGCTCAGGGGCTAGCCCAGAGACG.